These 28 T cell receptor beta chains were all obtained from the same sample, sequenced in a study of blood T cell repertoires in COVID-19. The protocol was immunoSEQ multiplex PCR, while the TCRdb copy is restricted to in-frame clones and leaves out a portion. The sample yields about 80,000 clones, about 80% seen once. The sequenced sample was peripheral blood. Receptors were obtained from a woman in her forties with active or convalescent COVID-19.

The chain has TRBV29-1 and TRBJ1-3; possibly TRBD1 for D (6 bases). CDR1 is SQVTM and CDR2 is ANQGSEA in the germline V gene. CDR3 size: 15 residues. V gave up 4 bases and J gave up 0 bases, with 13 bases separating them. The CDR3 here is CSVVWTASSGNTIYF. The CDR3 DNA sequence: TGCAGCGTTGTGTGGACAGCAAGCTCTGGAAACACCATATATTTT.

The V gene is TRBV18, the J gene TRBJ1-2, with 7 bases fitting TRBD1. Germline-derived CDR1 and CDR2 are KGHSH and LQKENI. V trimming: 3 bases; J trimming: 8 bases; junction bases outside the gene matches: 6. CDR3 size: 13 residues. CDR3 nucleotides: TGTGCCAGCTCACCCCACAGGGGTGAAGGCTACACCTTC. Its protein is CASSPHRGEGYTF. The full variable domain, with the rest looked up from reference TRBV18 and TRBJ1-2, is NAGVMQNPRHLVRRRGQEARLRCSPMKGHSHVYWYRQLPEEGLKFMVYLQKENIIDESGMPKERFSAEFPKEGPSILRIQQVVRGDSAAYFCASSPHRGEGYTFGSGTRLTVV.

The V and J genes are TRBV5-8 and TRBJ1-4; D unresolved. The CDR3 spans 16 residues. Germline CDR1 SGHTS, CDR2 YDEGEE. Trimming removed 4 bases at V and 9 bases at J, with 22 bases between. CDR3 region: CASSLMTGVNSKKLFF. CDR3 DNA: TGTGCCAGCAGCCTCATGACGGGAGTAAATTCGAAAAAACTGTTTTTT.

In DNA form, the CDR3 reads TGTGCCACCAGTTTCGGACTGTATGGGCCCCAGCATTTT. This codes for CATSFGLYGPQHF. The chain has TRBV24-1 and TRBJ1-5, with D unclear. Germline V gene data show CDR1 as KGHDR and CDR2 as SFDVKD. The CDR3 runs 13 residues. V lost 6 bases and J lost 9, with 14 bases in between.

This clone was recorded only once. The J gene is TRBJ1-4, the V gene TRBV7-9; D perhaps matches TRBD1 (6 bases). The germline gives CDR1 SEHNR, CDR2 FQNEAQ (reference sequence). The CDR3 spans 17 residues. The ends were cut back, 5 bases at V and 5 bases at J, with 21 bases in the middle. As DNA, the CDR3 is TGTGCCAGCAGCCTGGGAGACACAGGGCCGCGGAATGAAAAACTGTTTTTT. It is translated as CASSLGDTGPRNEKLFF.

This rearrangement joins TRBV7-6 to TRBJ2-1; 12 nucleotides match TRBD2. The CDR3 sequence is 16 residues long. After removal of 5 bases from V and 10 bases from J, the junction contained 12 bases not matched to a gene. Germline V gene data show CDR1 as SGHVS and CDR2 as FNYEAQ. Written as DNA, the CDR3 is TGTGCCAGCAGCAACCGGACTAGCGGGACCCATCGGGAGCAGTTCTTC. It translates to CASSNRTSGTHREQFF.

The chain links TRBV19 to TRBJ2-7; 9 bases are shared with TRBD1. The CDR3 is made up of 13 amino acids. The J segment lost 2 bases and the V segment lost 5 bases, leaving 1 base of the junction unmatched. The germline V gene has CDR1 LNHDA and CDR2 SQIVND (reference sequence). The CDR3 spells CASSRDRAYEQYF. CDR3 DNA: TGTGCCAGTAGTCGGGACAGGGCCTACGAGCAGTACTTC.

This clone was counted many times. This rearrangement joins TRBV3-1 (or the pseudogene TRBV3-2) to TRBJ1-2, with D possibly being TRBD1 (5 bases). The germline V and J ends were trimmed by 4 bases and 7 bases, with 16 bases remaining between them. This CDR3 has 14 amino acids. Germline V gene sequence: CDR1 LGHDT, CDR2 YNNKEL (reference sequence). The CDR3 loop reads CASSPGGGVRGYTF. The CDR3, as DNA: TGTGCCAGCAGCCCGGGGGGTGGAGTCCGTGGCTACACCTTC.

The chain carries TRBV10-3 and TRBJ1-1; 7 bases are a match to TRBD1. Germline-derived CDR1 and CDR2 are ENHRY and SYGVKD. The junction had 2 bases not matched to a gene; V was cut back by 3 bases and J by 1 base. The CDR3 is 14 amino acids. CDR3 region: CAISDKGANTEAFF. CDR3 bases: TGTGCCATCAGTGATAAGGGGGCGAACACTGAAGCTTTCTTT.

The CDR3 is CAWSVQGLNEAFF. The CDR3 nucleotides are TGTGCCTGGAGTGTACAGGGATTGAATGAAGCTTTCTTT. The V call is TRBV30, the J call TRBJ1-1, with D tentatively TRBD1 (6 bases). CDR1 is GTSNPN and CDR2 is SVGIG in the germline V gene (reference sequence). The V end lost 0 bases, the J end lost 7 bases, and 12 bases lay between the germline ends. This CDR3 spans 13 amino acids.

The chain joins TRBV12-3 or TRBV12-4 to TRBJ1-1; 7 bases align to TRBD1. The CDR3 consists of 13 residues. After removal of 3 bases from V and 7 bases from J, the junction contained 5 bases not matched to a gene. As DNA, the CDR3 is TGTGCCAGCAGTTTGCGGGGGGACAGTGAAGCTTTCTTT. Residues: CASSLRGDSEAFF.

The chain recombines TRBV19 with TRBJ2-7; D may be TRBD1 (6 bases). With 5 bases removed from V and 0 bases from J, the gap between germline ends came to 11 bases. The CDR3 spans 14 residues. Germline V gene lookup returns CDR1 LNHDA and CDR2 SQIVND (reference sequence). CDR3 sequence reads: CASSSTGTSYEQYF. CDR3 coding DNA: TGTGCCAGTAGTTCTACAGGGACCTCCTACGAGCAGTACTTC. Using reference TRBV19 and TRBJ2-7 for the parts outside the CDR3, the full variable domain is DGGITQSPKYLFRKEGQNVTLSCEQNLNHDAMYWYRQDPGQGLRLIYYSQIVNDFQKGDIAEGYSVSREKKESFPLTVTSAQKNPTAFYLCASSSTGTSYEQYFGPGTRLTVT.

The CDR3 sequence is CASSQSTSGGHYEQYF. The CDR3 coding sequence is TGCGCCAGCAGCCAATCGACTAGCGGGGGGCACTACGAGCAGTACTTC. The chain joins TRBV4-3 to TRBJ2-7, with 13 positions matching TRBD2. The CDR3 covers 16 residues. J gave up 3 bases and V 2 bases, and 4 bases lay outside the gene matches. Per germline, CDR1 LGHNA and CDR2 YSLEER.

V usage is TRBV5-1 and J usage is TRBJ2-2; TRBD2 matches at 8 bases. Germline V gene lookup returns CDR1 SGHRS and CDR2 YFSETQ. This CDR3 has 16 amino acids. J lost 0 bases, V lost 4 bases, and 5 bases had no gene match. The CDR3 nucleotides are TGCGCCAGCAGCCCAGCGGGAGCATCGAACACCGGGGAGCTGTTTTTT. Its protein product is CASSPAGASNTGELFF.

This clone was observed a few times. CDR3 amino acids: CASSPIQGGSSGNTIYF. The CDR3 DNA reads as TGTGCCAGCTCACCAATCCAGGGGGGTTCCTCTGGAAACACCATATATTTT. This chain joins TRBV18 and TRBJ1-3; 7 nucleotides line up with TRBD1. The CDR3 has 17 amino acids. V shed 2 bases, J shed 0 bases, and the junction held 7 bases outside the gene matches. The V gene's germline CDR1 is KGHSH and CDR2 LQKENI.

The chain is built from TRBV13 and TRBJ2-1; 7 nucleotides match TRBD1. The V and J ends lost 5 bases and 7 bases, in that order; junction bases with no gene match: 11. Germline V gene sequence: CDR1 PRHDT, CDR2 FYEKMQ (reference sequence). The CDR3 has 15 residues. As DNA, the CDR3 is TGTGCCAGCAGCGTATCGGGGACAGTGGTAAATGAGCAGTTCTTC. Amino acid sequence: CASSVSGTVVNEQFF.

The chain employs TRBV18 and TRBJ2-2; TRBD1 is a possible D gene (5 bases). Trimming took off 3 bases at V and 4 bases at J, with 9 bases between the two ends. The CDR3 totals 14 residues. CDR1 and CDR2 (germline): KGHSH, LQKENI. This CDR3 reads CASSPQGSTGELFF. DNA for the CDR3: TGTGCCAGCTCACCCCAGGGATCCACCGGGGAGCTGTTTTTT.

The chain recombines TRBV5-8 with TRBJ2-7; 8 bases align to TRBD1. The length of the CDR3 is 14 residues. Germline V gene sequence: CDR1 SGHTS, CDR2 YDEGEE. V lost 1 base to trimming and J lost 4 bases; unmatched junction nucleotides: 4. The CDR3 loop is CASSLPGGVYEQYF. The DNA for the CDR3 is TGTGCCAGCAGCTTGCCAGGGGGCGTTTACGAGCAGTACTTC.

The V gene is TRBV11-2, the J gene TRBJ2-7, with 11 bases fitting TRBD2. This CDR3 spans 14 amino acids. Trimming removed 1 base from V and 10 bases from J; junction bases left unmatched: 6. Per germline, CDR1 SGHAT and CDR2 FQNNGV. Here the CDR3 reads CASSLAGLAVNQYF. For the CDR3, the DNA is TGTGCCAGCAGCTTAGCGGGACTAGCGGTAAACCAGTACTTC.

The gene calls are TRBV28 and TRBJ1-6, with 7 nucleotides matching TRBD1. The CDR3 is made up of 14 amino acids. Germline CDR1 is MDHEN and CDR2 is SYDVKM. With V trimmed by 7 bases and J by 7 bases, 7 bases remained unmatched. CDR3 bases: TGTGCCAGCAATGCCGGGACAGCGAATTCACCCCTCCACTTT. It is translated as CASNAGTANSPLHF.

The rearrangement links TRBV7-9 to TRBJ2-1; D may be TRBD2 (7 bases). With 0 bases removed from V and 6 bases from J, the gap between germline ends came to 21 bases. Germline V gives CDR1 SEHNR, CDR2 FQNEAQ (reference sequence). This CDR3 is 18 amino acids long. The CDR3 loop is CASSLAFSTSRGGNEQFF. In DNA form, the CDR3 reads TGTGCCAGCAGCTTAGCCTTTTCGACTAGTAGGGGGGGCAATGAGCAGTTCTTC.

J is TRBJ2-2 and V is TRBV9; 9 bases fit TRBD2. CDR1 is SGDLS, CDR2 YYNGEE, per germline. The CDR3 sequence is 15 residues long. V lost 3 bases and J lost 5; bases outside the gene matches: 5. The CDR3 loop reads CASSGPSGITGELFF. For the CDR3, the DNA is TGTGCCAGCAGCGGCCCTAGCGGGATTACCGGGGAGCTGTTTTTT.

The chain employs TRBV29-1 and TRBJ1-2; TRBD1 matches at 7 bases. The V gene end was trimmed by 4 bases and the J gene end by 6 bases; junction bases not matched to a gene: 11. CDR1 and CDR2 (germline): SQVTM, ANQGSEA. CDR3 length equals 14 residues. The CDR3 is CSVAPLTGMDGYTF. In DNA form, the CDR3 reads TGCAGCGTTGCCCCCTTGACAGGGATGGATGGCTACACCTTC.

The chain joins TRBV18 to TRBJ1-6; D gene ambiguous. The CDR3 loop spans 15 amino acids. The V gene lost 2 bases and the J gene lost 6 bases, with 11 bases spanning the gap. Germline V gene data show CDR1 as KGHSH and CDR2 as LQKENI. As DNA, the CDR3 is TGTGCCAGCTCACCATTTCATGGCAGTAATTCACCCCTCCACTTT. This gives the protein CASSPFHGSNSPLHF.

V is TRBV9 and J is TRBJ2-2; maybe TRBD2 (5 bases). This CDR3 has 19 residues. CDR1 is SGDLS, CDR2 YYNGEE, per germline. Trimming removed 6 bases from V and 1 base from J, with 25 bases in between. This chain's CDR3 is CASTTSPRTGSKNTGELFF. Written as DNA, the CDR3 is TGTGCCAGCACAACCTCGCCCAGGACTGGCAGCAAGAACACCGGGGAGCTGTTTTTT. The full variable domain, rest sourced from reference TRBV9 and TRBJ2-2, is DSGVTQTPKHLITATGQRVTLRCSPRSGDLSVYWYQQSLDQGLQFLIQYYNGEERAKGNILERFSAQQFPDLHSELNLSSLELGDSALYFCASTTSPRTGSKNTGELFFGEGSRLTVL.

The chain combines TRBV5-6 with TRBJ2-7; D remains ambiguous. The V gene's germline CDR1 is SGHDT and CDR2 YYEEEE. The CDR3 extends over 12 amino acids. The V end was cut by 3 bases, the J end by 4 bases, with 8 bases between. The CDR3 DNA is TGTGCCAGCAGCTCGAGTGGTTACGAGCAGTACTTC. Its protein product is CASSSSGYEQYF.

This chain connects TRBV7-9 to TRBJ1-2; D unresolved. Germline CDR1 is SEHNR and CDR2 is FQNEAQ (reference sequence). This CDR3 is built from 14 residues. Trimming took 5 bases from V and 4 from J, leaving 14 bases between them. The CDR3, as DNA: TGTGCCAGCAGCCGATCCGGGAGACTCTATGGCTACACCTTC. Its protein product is CASSRSGRLYGYTF.

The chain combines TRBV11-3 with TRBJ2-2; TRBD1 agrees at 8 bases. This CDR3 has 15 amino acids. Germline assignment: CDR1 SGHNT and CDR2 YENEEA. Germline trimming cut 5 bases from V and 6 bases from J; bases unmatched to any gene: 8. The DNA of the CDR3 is TGTGCCAGCAGCCCGAGGACAGGGTTGGCCGGGGAGCTGTTTTTT. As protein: CASSPRTGLAGELFF.